A single sample gave rise to the 17 T cell receptor beta chains below, sequenced in a study of neoadjuvant anti-PD-1 for oral cavity cancer. Noted time point: after neoadjuvant nivolumab, at surgical resection. TCRdb's copy holds only in-frame clones and misses some; the assay was immunoSEQ multiplex PCR. The table records some 15,000 clones, roughly two fifths of them present only once. The material sequenced was tumor tissue, taken after nivolumab (anti-PD-1) treatment. These receptor sequences come from a person between 40 and 85 years old with oral cavity squamous cell carcinoma.

The chain recombines TRBV27 with TRBJ1-2, with 9 bases that match TRBD1. V was clipped by 7 bases and J by 6 bases; unmatched bases: 9. This CDR3 spans 14 amino acids. CDR1 MNHEY and CDR2 SMNVEV come from the germline V gene (reference sequence). The CDR3 reads CASTEGTGTNGYTF. The CDR3 coding sequence is TGTGCCAGCACCGAAGGGACAGGGACAAATGGCTACACCTTC.

Here the CDR3 reads CASSLTGTGTEAFF. The CDR3 nucleotides read TGCGCCAGCAGCTTAACCGGGACAGGGACTGAAGCTTTCTTT. The chain carries TRBV5-1 and TRBJ1-1, with 9 bases identical to TRBD1. After removal of 2 bases from V and 5 bases from J, the junction contained 4 bases not matched to a gene. Germline V gene lookup returns CDR1 SGHRS and CDR2 YFSETQ. This CDR3 region has 14 residues.

In this sample, this clone turned up a few times. The V gene is TRBV6-1, the J gene TRBJ2-5; TRBD1 matches 8 bases. Germline trimming cut 5 bases from V and 5 bases from J; bases unmatched to any gene: 7. Germline V lookup: CDR1 MNHNS, CDR2 SASEGT. The CDR3 totals 14 residues. In DNA form, the CDR3 reads TGTGCCAGCAGTTGGACAGGGTTGGGGGAGACCCAGTACTTC. This sequence encodes CASSWTGLGETQYF.

This clone came up a few times. This rearrangement joins TRBV7-9 to TRBJ2-7; 8 nucleotides match TRBD2. Germline V CDR1 and CDR2: SEHNR, FQNEAQ (reference sequence). The CDR3 has 18 residues. Trimming cost V 10 bases and J 0 bases; bases outside gene matches: 20. CDR3 sequence reads: CATDGERGINLSSYEQYF. The CDR3 bases are TGTGCCACCGATGGTGAGCGGGGGATCAACCTAAGCTCCTACGAGCAGTACTTC.

The CDR3 here is CASSQDNPGDYGYTF. The CDR3 region has the DNA TGCGCCAGCAGCCAAGATAACCCAGGGGACTATGGCTACACCTTC. This chain links TRBV4-3 with TRBJ1-2, with D tentatively TRBD1 (6 bases). V was pared by 0 bases and J by 3 bases, with 11 bases between. Germline V gives CDR1 LGHNA, CDR2 YSLEER. The CDR3 is 15 residues long.

This clone showed up just a few times. The chain has TRBV27 and TRBJ2-2; the D gene is possibly TRBD2 (6 bases). CDR3 length: 15 amino acids. Germline V CDR1 and CDR2: MNHEY, SMNVEV (reference sequence). V lost 4 bases and J 6 bases, leaving 15 bases between the germline ends. CDR3 in amino acids: CASSSHGGEPGELFF. The CDR3 DNA reads TGTGCCAGCAGTTCCCACGGAGGGGAACCCGGGGAGCTGTTTTTT.

The genes are TRBV7-9 and TRBJ2-7, with 8 bases matching TRBD1. Germline assignment: CDR1 SEHNR and CDR2 FQNEAQ (reference sequence). Trimming removed 1 base from V and 5 bases from J; junction bases left unmatched: 4. The CDR3 extends over 14 amino acids. CDR3 sequence reads: CASSLGTGIHEQYF. DNA for the CDR3: TGTGCCAGCAGCTTAGGGACAGGGATCCACGAGCAGTACTTC.

The chain combines TRBV7-6 with TRBJ2-1; the match to TRBD1 covers 7 bases. CDR3 size: 17 residues. The V segment lost 1 base and the J segment 1 base; nucleotides outside the gene matches: 7. From germline, CDR1 is SGHVS and CDR2 FNYEAQ. CDR3 in amino acids: CASSLGAGGASYNEQFF. The CDR3 DNA follows: TGTGCCAGCAGCTTAGGGGCAGGGGGAGCGTCCTACAATGAGCAGTTCTTC.

CDR3 region: CASSVGTGGRETQYF. For the CDR3, the DNA is TGTGCCAGCAGCGTCGGGACTGGGGGACGAGAGACCCAGTACTTC. The chain employs TRBV9 and TRBJ2-5, with D maybe TRBD2 (6 bases). The CDR3 runs to 15 residues. Per the germline V gene, CDR1 is SGDLS and CDR2 is YYNGEE. The germline V and J ends were trimmed by 2 bases and 4 bases, with 15 bases remaining between them.

With respect to this clone: The sample holds other DNA sequences that translate to the same CDR3. V usage is TRBV9 and J usage is TRBJ2-7; D is unresolved. Deletions cut 0 bases from V and 1 base from J, with 8 bases between. The CDR3 length is 14 residues. CDR1 is SGDLS and CDR2 is YYNGEE in the germline V gene. The CDR3 DNA follows: TGTGCCAGCAGCGTAGGCCCAGGATCCTACGAGCAGTACTTC. Translated: CASSVGPGSYEQYF.

This clone has just one count. The chain joins TRBV4-1 to TRBJ2-1, with D tentatively TRBD2 (6 bases). CDR1 is MGHRA, CDR2 YSYEKL, per germline. The CDR3 is 16 residues long. Trimming cost V 3 bases and J 3 bases, with 15 bases left between them. The CDR3 reads CASSQSSAGGYNEQFF. DNA for the CDR3: TGCGCCAGCAGCCAGTCCTCAGCGGGCGGCTACAATGAGCAGTTCTTC.

The chain is built from TRBV5-1 and TRBJ2-3, with D unresolved. Deletions cut 0 bases from V and 2 bases from J, with 19 bases between. Germline V gives CDR1 SGHRS, CDR2 YFSETQ. CDR3 length: 18 residues. Written as DNA, the CDR3 is TGCGCCAGCAGCTTGGATTTTCGATGGTCGGCGTCCACAGATACGCAGTATTTT. Translated: CASSLDFRWSASTDTQYF.

V gene TRBV7-2 combines with J gene TRBJ1-3; TRBD1 might be the D (5 bases). V lost 7 bases to trimming and J lost 4 bases, with 20 bases between them. The CDR3 has 16 residues. Per the germline V gene, CDR1 is SGHTA and CDR2 is FQGNSA. CDR3 sequence reads: CASTLAGAFLGNTIYF. In nucleotides, the CDR3 is TGTGCCAGCACCCTAGCCGGGGCGTTCCTCGGAAACACCATATATTTT.

This sequence joins TRBV13 and TRBJ2-1; 9 positions match TRBD2. V trimming: 5 bases; J trimming: 6 bases; junction bases outside the gene matches: 5. The germline V gene encodes CDR1 PRHDT and CDR2 FYEKMQ (reference sequence). The CDR3 consists of 14 residues. In nucleotides, the CDR3 is TGTGCCAGCAGCCCGACTAGCGGTGGCAATGAGCAGTTCTTC. Translating gives CASSPTSGGNEQFF.

Here the CDR3 DNA reads TGTGCCAGCAGTGATGTAGAGACCCAGTACTTC. This translates into CASSDVETQYF. This chain uses TRBV25-1 with TRBJ2-5; D gene unclear. V gave up 3 bases and J gave up 4 bases, with 3 bases separating them. Germline V CDR1 and CDR2: MGHDK, SYGVNS. This CDR3 contains 11 residues.

The chain carries TRBV7-9 and TRBJ2-5; D is possibly TRBD2 (6 bases). CDR1 is SEHNR, CDR2 FQNEAQ, per germline (reference sequence). Trimming shortened V by 4 bases and J by 5 bases, and 20 bases separated the two germline ends. The CDR3 has 16 amino acids. The CDR3 bases are TGTGCCAGCAGCTCCCGTCGCGGGGTACGGGAGGAGACCCAGTACTTC. This translates into CASSSRRGVREETQYF.

This clone was counted many times. The chain couples TRBV2 to TRBJ2-1; 8 bases are a match to TRBD1. Germline lookup yields CDR1 SNHLY and CDR2 FYNNEI. V dropped 11 bases and J dropped 7; count of bases not matched to a gene: 13. The CDR3 runs to 14 residues. The CDR3 DNA reads as TGTGCCGGCCAGACGGACAGGGCTGGGAATGAGCAGTTCTTC. This gives the protein CAGQTDRAGNEQFF.